The rows below give T cell receptor beta chains drawn from one sample of a study of blood T cell repertoires in COVID-19. Measured with immunoSEQ multiplex PCR; TCRdb has only the in-frame clones, and not every one. The data show a few hundred thousand clones, with around 90% seen just once and roughly 2.2% held by the top ten. The sequencing input was peripheral blood. These receptors were taken from a woman in her fifties or sixties who had recovered from COVID-19. Both conserved end residues are part of each CDR3. D genes are given only for firm matches. Clone size is not always given. Where it is, it says once, few, many or a class for expanded clones.

CDR3aa: CASSREGTGGVPGGYTF; CDR3nt: TGTGCCAGTAGTCGCGAGGGGACAGGGGGCGTTCCGGGTGGCTACACCTTC; d_gene: TRBD1; v_gene: TRBV19; j_gene: TRBJ1-2; abundance: NA
CDR3aa: CASRRGGRTEAFF; CDR3nt: TGTGCCAGCAGGCGGGGGGGGAGAACTGAAGCTTTCTTT; d_gene: NA; v_gene: TRBV14; j_gene: TRBJ1-1; abundance: once
CDR3aa: CATSRDRTGYGYTF; CDR3nt: TGTGCCACCAGCAGAGATCGGACAGGCTATGGCTACACCTTC; d_gene: TRBD1; v_gene: TRBV15; j_gene: TRBJ1-2; abundance: many
CDR3aa: CASLRHTATNEKLFF; CDR3nt: TGTGCCAGCCTAAGACACACGGCAACTAATGAAAAACTGTTTTTT; d_gene: NA; v_gene: TRBV6-5; j_gene: TRBJ1-4; abundance: NA
CDR3aa: CASSQGADTQYF; CDR3nt: TGCGCCAGCAGCCAAGGGGCAGATACGCAGTATTTT; d_gene: NA; v_gene: TRBV5-1; j_gene: TRBJ2-3; abundance: NA
CDR3aa: CASTNPGGRGYGYTF; CDR3nt: TGTGCCAGCACCAACCCAGGGGGTAGGGGCTATGGCTACACCTTC; d_gene: TRBD1; v_gene: TRBV19; j_gene: TRBJ1-2; abundance: NA
CDR3aa: CASSSRVGVYGYTF; CDR3nt: TGTGCCAGCAGCTCCAGGGTGGGTGTCTATGGCTACACCTTC; d_gene: NA; v_gene: TRBV11-2; j_gene: TRBJ1-2; abundance: NA
CDR3aa: CASSAASGIPGELFF; CDR3nt: TGTGCCAGCAGTGCGGCTAGCGGGATCCCCGGGGAGCTGTTTTTT; d_gene: TRBD2; v_gene: TRBV28; j_gene: TRBJ2-2; abundance: NA
CDR3aa: CASSERREPQHF; CDR3nt: TGTGCCAGCAGCGAAAGGAGGGAGCCCCAGCATTTT; d_gene: NA; v_gene: TRBV6-2/TRBV6-3; j_gene: TRBJ1-5; abundance: NA
CDR3aa: CASTQPRVGTTEAFF; CDR3nt: TGTGCCAGCACACAGCCGAGAGTGGGCACTACTGAAGCTTTCTTT; d_gene: NA; v_gene: TRBV7-9; j_gene: TRBJ1-1; abundance: NA
CDR3aa: CASAQGADYGYTF; CDR3nt: TGTGCCAGCGCCCAGGGGGCGGACTATGGCTACACCTTC; d_gene: TRBD1; v_gene: TRBV9; j_gene: TRBJ1-2; abundance: NA
CDR3aa: CASSLAPGTGMVGGYTF; CDR3nt: TGTGCCAGCAGCTTAGCCCCCGGGACAGGGATGGTTGGTGGCTACACCTTC; d_gene: TRBD1; v_gene: TRBV11-2; j_gene: TRBJ1-2; abundance: NA
CDR3aa: CASRPHYRGYNSPLHF; CDR3nt: TGTGCCAGCAGGCCTCATTACAGGGGCTATAATTCACCCCTCCACTTT; d_gene: TRBD1; v_gene: TRBV28; j_gene: TRBJ1-6; abundance: NA
CDR3aa: CAITRTGGAAAGANVLTF; CDR3nt: TGTGCCATCACAAGAACGGGGGGCGCTGCCGCTGGGGCCAACGTCCTGACTTTC; d_gene: NA; v_gene: TRBV10-3; j_gene: TRBJ2-6; abundance: once
CDR3aa: CATSREGAQQETQYF; CDR3nt: TGTGCCACCAGCAGAGAGGGGGCCCAGCAAGAGACCCAGTACTTC; d_gene: NA; v_gene: TRBV15; j_gene: TRBJ2-5; abundance: NA
CDR3aa: CASSRTWGGDRGYTF; CDR3nt: TGCGCCAGCAGCCGGACCTGGGGGGGCGACAGGGGCTACACCTTC; d_gene: NA; v_gene: TRBV4-3; j_gene: TRBJ1-2; abundance: NA
CDR3aa: CARSLAPEEAFF; CDR3nt: TGTGCCAGAAGCTTGGCCCCAGAGGAGGCTTTCTTT; d_gene: NA; v_gene: TRBV5-3; j_gene: TRBJ1-1; abundance: NA
CDR3aa: CASSLKRGQETQYF; CDR3nt: TGTGCCAGCAGCTTGAAAAGGGGCCAAGAGACCCAGTACTTC; d_gene: NA; v_gene: TRBV5-8; j_gene: TRBJ2-5; abundance: NA
CDR3aa: CASSIDRATDTQYF; CDR3nt: TGTGCCAGTAGTATAGACAGGGCCACAGATACGCAGTATTTT; d_gene: NA; v_gene: TRBV19; j_gene: TRBJ2-3; abundance: NA
CDR3aa: CASSPSVALVRRLTEAFF; CDR3nt: TGTGCCAGCAGTCCGAGTGTAGCATTGGTGAGGCGGTTAACTGAAGCTTTCTTT; d_gene: NA; v_gene: TRBV6-6; j_gene: TRBJ1-1; abundance: NA
CDR3aa: CASSQPGTGVGYTF; CDR3nt: TGCGCCAGCAGCCAACCGGGGACGGGAGTGGGCTACACCTTC; d_gene: NA; v_gene: TRBV4-1; j_gene: TRBJ1-2; abundance: NA
CDR3aa: CASSQERDSYEQYF; CDR3nt: TGTGCCAGCAGCCAAGAGAGGGACAGCTACGAGCAGTACTTC; d_gene: TRBD1; v_gene: TRBV13; j_gene: TRBJ2-7; abundance: once
CDR3aa: CASSQELAGAISYEQYF; CDR3nt: TGTGCCAGCAGCCAAGAGTTAGCGGGGGCCATATCCTACGAGCAGTACTTC; d_gene: TRBD2; v_gene: TRBV3-1/TRBV3-2; j_gene: TRBJ2-7; abundance: NA
CDR3aa: CASSDRQGANTEAFF; CDR3nt: TGTGCCAGCAGCGATAGACAGGGGGCTAACACTGAAGCTTTCTTT; d_gene: TRBD1; v_gene: TRBV6-6; j_gene: TRBJ1-1; abundance: NA
CDR3aa: CASSVRGRPTYNEQFF; CDR3nt: TGTGCCAGCAGCGTCAGGGGGCGGCCCACTTACAATGAGCAGTTCTTC; d_gene: TRBD1; v_gene: TRBV9; j_gene: TRBJ2-1; abundance: NA
CDR3aa: CASSFGQGRQETQYF; CDR3nt: TGTGCCAGCAGTTTCGGACAGGGAAGGCAAGAGACCCAGTACTTC; d_gene: TRBD1; v_gene: TRBV27; j_gene: TRBJ2-5; abundance: NA
CDR3aa: CAWSQDSNQPQHF; CDR3nt: TGTGCCTGGAGCCAGGACTCCAATCAGCCCCAGCATTTT; d_gene: NA; v_gene: TRBV30; j_gene: TRBJ1-5; abundance: NA
CDR3aa: CASSSGRRTGPYEQYF; CDR3nt: TGTGCCAGCAGCTCCGGTAGAAGGACAGGGCCCTACGAGCAGTACTTC; d_gene: TRBD1; v_gene: TRBV5-5; j_gene: TRBJ2-7; abundance: NA
CDR3aa: CASSPRGSNTGELFF; CDR3nt: TGTGCCAGCAGCCCCCGGGGATCGAACACCGGGGAGCTGTTTTTT; d_gene: NA; v_gene: TRBV5-4; j_gene: TRBJ2-2; abundance: NA
CDR3aa: CASSYGGPANRPFIYGYTF; CDR3nt: TGTGCCAGCAGTTACGGGGGCCCCGCAAACAGGCCATTCATCTATGGCTACACCTTC; d_gene: NA; v_gene: TRBV6-2/TRBV6-3; j_gene: TRBJ1-2; abundance: NA
CDR3aa: CASSPLGQGSYEQYF; CDR3nt: TGTGCCAGCAGCCCACTGGGACAGGGTAGCTACGAGCAGTACTTC; d_gene: TRBD1; v_gene: TRBV6-6; j_gene: TRBJ2-7; abundance: NA